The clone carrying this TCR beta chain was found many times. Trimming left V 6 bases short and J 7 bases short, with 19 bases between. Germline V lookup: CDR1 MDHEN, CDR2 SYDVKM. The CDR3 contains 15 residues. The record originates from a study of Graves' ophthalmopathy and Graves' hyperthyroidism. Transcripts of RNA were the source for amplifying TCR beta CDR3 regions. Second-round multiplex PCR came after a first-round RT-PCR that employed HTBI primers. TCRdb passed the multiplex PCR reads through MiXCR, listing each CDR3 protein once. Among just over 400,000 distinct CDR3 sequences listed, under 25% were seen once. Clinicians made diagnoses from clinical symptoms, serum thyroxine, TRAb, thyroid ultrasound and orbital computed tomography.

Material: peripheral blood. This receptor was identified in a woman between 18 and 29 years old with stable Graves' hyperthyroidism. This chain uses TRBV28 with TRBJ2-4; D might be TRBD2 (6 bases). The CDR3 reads CASSLPGFGGNIQYF. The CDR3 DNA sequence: TGTGCCAGCAGCCTACCGGGCTTCGGAGGGAACATTCAGTACTTC.